The entry that follows covers one T cell receptor beta chain sequence. Its cognate antigen is unknown. This sample was included in a study of CD8 T cells in ankylosing spondylitis. General observations from the study: Typical of ankylosing spondylitis blood, it appeared, was a TCR beta motif of under 10 highly homologous variants. With a CD8+ phenotype, disease-linked clones were relatively rare in peripheral blood.

The CDR3 extends over 15 amino acids. V shed 1 base and J shed 2 bases, with 11 bases lying between them. The germline V gene has CDR1 SEHNR and CDR2 FQNEAQ (reference sequence). One entry per CDR3 protein results from TCRdb running MiXCR on the 5' RACE reads. The sample yields tens of thousands of distinct CDR3 sequences, just under 9% seen once. This TCR was sampled from a male donor with ankylosing spondylitis. The sample was blood, either unsorted or a sorted T cell fraction (not recorded which). This rearrangement joins TRBV7-9 to TRBJ1-2; maybe TRBD1 (5 bases). The CDR3, as DNA: TGTGCCAGCAGCTTAGGGGGGGACTTCAACTATGGCTACACCTTC. It specifies CASSLGGDFNYGYTF.